The rows below give T cell receptor beta chains drawn from one sample of a study of PD-1 blockade in classical Hodgkin lymphoma. Sequencing used immunoSEQ multiplex PCR; TCRdb keeps in-frame clones, though not all of them. The table records thousands of clones, approximately 80% of them present only once. The sequenced sample was CD4+ T cells from blood, obtained at baseline. The receptors originated from a human donor with classical Hodgkin lymphoma. Each CDR3 is given with its conserved first and last residue. Fields, in order: CDR3 protein, V gene.

CDR3 protein: CASSALAGAPYNEQFF; V gene: TRBV7-2
CDR3 protein: CASSLGLAGGTNTGELFF; V gene: TRBV5-4
CDR3 protein: CSVRRQGSYNEQFF; V gene: TRBV29-1
CDR3 protein: CATRQGLGYTF; V gene: TRBV19
CDR3 protein: CASSTLGTSKETQYF; V gene: TRBV7-6
CDR3 protein: CASSFAPSGVIPNEQYF; V gene: TRBV11-3
CDR3 protein: CASNRGAKSYEQYF; V gene: TRBV28
CDR3 protein: CASSRGSLAKNIQYF; V gene: TRBV7-2
CDR3 protein: CASSSLTGGADTQYF; V gene: TRBV28
CDR3 protein: CASSFRDGYTF; V gene: TRBV11-2
CDR3 protein: CASTSRASGNSYEQYF; V gene: TRBV19
CDR3 protein: CASSDVVGRHSGNTIYF; V gene: TRBV9
CDR3 protein: CASSFNRDTEAFF; V gene: TRBV11-1
CDR3 protein: CASSLGVANEKLFF; V gene: TRBV5-1
CDR3 protein: CASSGGDTHSGNTIYF; V gene: TRBV5-1
CDR3 protein: CASSKRLAGEETQYF; V gene: TRBV5-6
CDR3 protein: CASSAPGLSYEQYF; V gene: TRBV25-1
CDR3 protein: CASSAGTGVVQPQHF; V gene: TRBV28
CDR3 protein: CASSLALGRGLYEKLFF; V gene: TRBV7-8
CDR3 protein: CASSYSTGSPQHF; V gene: TRBV6-5
CDR3 protein: CASSLMGVSGNTIYF; V gene: TRBV5-1
CDR3 protein: CASSAGQKQETQYF; V gene: TRBV18
CDR3 protein: CASSVGPVYEQFF; V gene: TRBV7-8
CDR3 protein: CASSQGQSTEAFF; V gene: TRBV11-2
CDR3 protein: CASSLGRGEAFF; V gene: TRBV5-1
CDR3 protein: CASSTVTGEKLFF; V gene: TRBV5-1
CDR3 protein: CASSQEYATSGNTIYF; V gene: TRBV5-4
CDR3 protein: CASRSHQDTGELFF; V gene: TRBV11-3
CDR3 protein: CASSFTGRRGYTF; V gene: TRBV5-4
CDR3 protein: CASSLWVGEQYF; V gene: TRBV6-1
CDR3 protein: CASSPTSGGYEQYF; V gene: TRBV18
CDR3 protein: CASSQDREYGYTF; V gene: TRBV5-1